These 11 T cell receptor beta chains were sequenced from one sample in a study of T cells in Graves' hyperthyroidism and ophthalmopathy. Template material for amplifying TCR beta CDR3 regions consisted of RNA transcripts. The HTBI primer set served for first-round RT-PCR of the TCR CDR3. In TCRdb, the multiplex PCR reads were re-called with MiXCR into one record per CDR3 protein. The table includes around 610,000 distinct CDR3 sequences, roughly 14% detected once. Sequencing was carried out using blood. Receptors were obtained from a woman in her thirties or forties with Graves' ophthalmopathy.

This clonotype was seen many times. The genes are TRBV27 and TRBJ2-2; a possible D gene is TRBD1 (5 bases). V was clipped by 5 bases and J by 6 bases, with 16 bases between them. The CDR3 consists of 15 residues. Looked up from germline, CDR1 is MNHEY and CDR2 is SMNVEV (reference sequence). CDR3 in DNA: TGTGCCAGCAGTCCCCGGCAGGGCCGGGCCGGGGAGCTGTTTTTT. Translation gives CASSPRQGRAGELFF.

This clonotype was seen ten or more times. V usage is TRBV20-1 and J usage is TRBJ1-2, with 7 bases lining up with TRBD1. V was pared by 0 bases and J by 8 bases, with 12 bases of the junction left unmatched. CDR3 length: 15 amino acids. Germline-derived CDR1 and CDR2 are DFQATT and SNEGSKA (reference sequence). As DNA, the CDR3 is TGCAGTGCTAGAGATGAGTGGGACAGCCTAGTCGGCTACACCTTC. Protein product: CSARDEWDSLVGYTF.

This clonotype was recorded at least ten times. This rearrangement joins TRBV12-3 or TRBV12-4 to TRBJ1-5; D unresolved. This CDR3 is 15 amino acids long. The V end was cut by 3 bases, the J end by 7 bases, with 16 bases between. The CDR3 loop reads CASSFRGSTPQPQHF. In DNA form, the CDR3 reads TGTGCCAGCAGTTTTAGAGGCTCAACCCCCCAGCCCCAGCATTTT.

This clonotype was recorded many times. CDR3 sequence: CASRGGQGVNTGELFF. The DNA of the CDR3 is TGTGCCAGCAGAGGCGGACAGGGGGTAAACACCGGGGAGCTGTTTTTT. V and J are TRBV6-1 and TRBJ2-2; TRBD1 matches at 10 bases. Germline V CDR1 and CDR2: MNHNS, SASEGT. Trimming removed 6 bases from V and 2 bases from J; junction bases left unmatched: 6. The CDR3 spans 16 residues.

This clonotype was seen many times. V and J are TRBV28 and TRBJ1-1; D not resolved. Germline lookup yields CDR1 MDHEN and CDR2 SYDVKM. Trimming removed 4 bases at V and 7 bases at J, with 16 bases between. The CDR3 runs to 14 residues. The CDR3 nucleotides are TGTGCCAGCAGTTCCTGGACCGCGGCCAATGAAGCTTTCTTT. Amino acids: CASSSWTAANEAFF.

V is TRBV12-3 or TRBV12-4 and J is TRBJ2-2; TRBD2 aligns across 12 bases. V was pared by 5 bases and J by 1 base, with 2 bases of the junction left unmatched. This CDR3 is built from 16 residues. CDR3 nucleotide sequence: TGTGCCAGCAGTAAGGGACTAGCGGGGAACACCGGGGAGCTGTTTTTT. As protein: CASSKGLAGNTGELFF.

In its sample, this clonotype was seen many times. This rearrangement joins TRBV12-3 or TRBV12-4 to TRBJ2-6, with D maybe TRBD2 (5 bases). The CDR3 totals 17 residues. Trimming left V 8 bases short and J 0 bases short, with 17 bases between. Here the CDR3 DNA reads TGTGCCAGCGGCGGGTCGCTAGGCCACTCTGGGGCCAACGTCCTGACTTTC. Translated, it gives CASGGSLGHSGANVLTF.

This clonotype was recorded at least ten times. J is TRBJ1-1 and V is TRBV28; D is possibly TRBD1 (5 bases). The CDR3 runs 15 residues. V gave up 2 bases and J gave up 1 base, with 11 bases separating them. Germline V gene data show CDR1 as MDHEN and CDR2 as SYDVKM. Here the CDR3 reads CASSLAGTTNTEAFF. The CDR3 bases are TGTGCCAGCAGTTTAGCCGGGACGACGAACACTGAAGCTTTCTTT.

This clonotype was recorded a few times. V is TRBV29-1 and J is TRBJ1-2, with TRBD1 matching 8 bases. Germline V CDR1 and CDR2: SQVTM, ANQGSEA. The CDR3 has 14 residues. V lost 3 bases, J lost 3 bases, and 6 bases stayed unmatched. In DNA form, the CDR3 reads TGCAGCGTTGAGTCGGGACAGGAAGACTATGGCTACACCTTC. Its protein product is CSVESGQEDYGYTF.

This rearrangement joins TRBV29-1 to TRBJ2-7, with TRBD1 matching 10 bases. This CDR3 comprises 14 residues. With V trimmed by 6 bases and J by 6 bases, 11 bases remained unmatched. CDR1 and CDR2 (germline): SQVTM, ANQGSEA. The CDR3 loop is CSVINRDRGTEQYF. The CDR3 nucleotides are TGCAGCGTGATAAACCGGGACAGGGGAACCGAGCAGTACTTC.

As to this clonotype: This may stem from a read error, because a much larger clone lies one nucleotide away. The chain recombines TRBV6-5 with TRBJ1-2, with 7 bases that match TRBD1. Germline V CDR1 and CDR2: MNHEY, SVGAGI. This CDR3 comprises 15 residues. Here the CDR3 reads CASIYVDRRYYGYTF. The CDR3, as DNA: TGTGCCAGCATTTACGTGGACAGGAGATACTATGGCTACACCTTC.